The rows below give T cell receptor beta chains drawn from one sample of a study of post-analysis software for immune sequencing data. Using its own MiXCR run on the PCR reads, TCRdb lists one record per CDR3 protein. The sample has hundreds of thousands of distinct CDR3 sequences, more than 50% seen once. The specimen was blood. These receptor sequences come from a girl aged 2 to 10 with multiple sclerosis. Both conserved end residues are part of each CDR3. Fields, in order: J gene, clone size, V gene, CDR3 protein. Clone size is not always given. Where it is, it says once, few, many or a class for expanded clones.

TRBJ2-1 - TRBV5-1 CASRAEASYNEQFF
TRBJ2-1 once TRBV2 CASIRRTSGGAYNEQFF
TRBJ2-1 - TRBV10-3 CAIRPSDQANTQFF
TRBJ1-2 - TRBV29-1 CSVGIKSTGGYTF
TRBJ1-5 few TRBV28 CASSRGGQPQHF
TRBJ2-1 - TRBV24-1 CATSDRTWNEQFF
TRBJ1-2 - TRBV28 CASSQGTDYGYTF
TRBJ2-1 - TRBV12-3/TRBV12-4 CASSLTMGGYNEQFF
TRBJ2-5 - TRBV5-1 CASSRLAGSQETQYF
TRBJ2-1 few TRBV5-1 CASSPGLAGGPYNEQFF
TRBJ2-7 few TRBV20-1 CSAPVGPGYEQYF
TRBJ2-3 - TRBV7-3 CASSLWPTGSTDTQYF
- - TRBV30 CAWSVLMASGTYEQYF
TRBJ2-2 - TRBV7-2 CASSKTTAGTGELFF
TRBJ1-4 - TRBV4-1 CASSQVPGGGKLFF
TRBJ1-6 - TRBV7-9 CASSSTGGKGNSPLHF
TRBJ2-7 - TRBV5-1 CASSSGQPTYEQYF
TRBJ2-1 - TRBV27 CASSLQKLASSYNEQFF
TRBJ2-5 - TRBV5-1 CASSLAGGRRETQYF
TRBJ2-1 - TRBV6-1 CASSRPGVGQSSYNEQFF
TRBJ1-2 - TRBV6-1 CASSEEGRDTF
TRBJ2-7 - TRBV15 CATSRDANYEQYF
TRBJ2-1 - TRBV5-1 CASSLGREGRDEQFF
TRBJ1-1 - TRBV7-9 CASSFPNDRVNTEAFF
TRBJ2-1 few TRBV4-1 CASSQRLAGGLNEQFF
TRBJ2-6 - TRBV2 CASTPNFGANVLTF
TRBJ2-5 once TRBV10-3 CAMQDDKETQYF
- - TRBV6-5 CASSPDYRGGEQYF
TRBJ2-5 few TRBV7-9 CAIEGNQETQYF
TRBJ2-1 - TRBV20-1 CSAEILQGSYNEQFF
TRBJ2-3 - TRBV7-6 CASSLGVRLTDTQYF
TRBJ2-7 - TRBV5-1 CASSLSWTSESSYEQYF
TRBJ2-1 - TRBV29-1 CSVEGLTAYNEQFF
TRBJ1-4 once TRBV9 CASSVGDRRDEKLFF
TRBJ1-5 - TRBV7-9 CASSSFSNQPQHF
TRBJ2-1 - TRBV6-5 CASSYGQTGEQFF
TRBJ2-3 - TRBV29-1 CSVPLGQRGADTQYF
TRBJ1-2 few TRBV4-2 CASSQDYRPPYGYTF
TRBJ2-7 - TRBV6-6 CASRLGEAYEQYF
TRBJ1-4 - TRBV15 CATSRIGYDSNEKLFF
TRBJ1-1 few TRBV10-3 CATLEQGRLTEAFF
TRBJ2-3 - TRBV7-9 CASSRAFTDTQYF
TRBJ1-1 - TRBV7-9 CASSPGRVNTEAFF
TRBJ2-1 - TRBV29-1 CSVGSSGAYNEQFF
TRBJ1-2 few TRBV12-3/TRBV12-4 CASRGDGHYGYTF
TRBJ2-3 few TRBV6-6 CASSGGADTQYF